This TCR beta chain was identified in a study of early stage breast cancer tumors. Overall study: Approximately 10-fold was the mean read coverage per sample. Study-level results: Bulk DNA sequencing of unsorted cells missed chain pairing and markers. Compared with adjacent normal breast, tumors showed roughly 2.5-fold denser, more clonal T cells. Tumor and normal breast were distinguished via blood comparison in about 90% of the 16 patients.

TCRdb keeps only in-frame clones here, not all; method: immunoSEQ multiplex PCR. Here the sample spans 20,000 to 25,000 clones, roughly 76% being singletons. This CDR3 has 17 residues. Germline assignment: CDR1 SGHNT and CDR2 YYREEE (reference sequence). V shed 1 base, J shed 5 bases, and the junction held 8 bases outside the gene matches. On this clone itself: Its antigen is undetermined.

The clonotype comes from a person between 60 and 69 years old with breast cancer. The sample taken for sequencing was blood. J is TRBJ2-5 and V is TRBV5-4, with 13 positions matching TRBD2. The DNA for the CDR3 is TGTGCCAGCAGCTTGCCGTGGACTAGCGGGAGCGTGGAGACCCAGTACTTC. Protein: CASSLPWTSGSVETQYF. Complete variable domain (other parts from reference TRBV5-4 and TRBJ2-5): ETGVTQSPTHLIKTRGQQVTLRCSSQSGHNTVSWYQQALGQGPQFIFQYYREEENGRGNFPPRFSGLQFPNYSSELNVNALELDDSALYLCASSLPWTSGSVETQYFGPGTRLLVL.